One TCR beta chain is described in this entry. Its cognate antigen is unknown. Primers used in a second PCR of roughly 6 to 12 cycles were a sample-barcoded 5' primer and a J-beta primer mix. MiXCR was run by TCRdb on the 5' RACE reads, yielding one entry per CDR3 protein. The profile shows roughly 700,000 distinct CDR3 sequences, about 34% of them singletons. Every donor contributed about 10 milliliters of peripheral blood by blood draw. Samples each yielded at least 6 micrograms of total RNA. The data derive from a study of blood T cells in healthy people across ages. Study as a whole: Capture by template switching was about one barcoded beta molecule per two T cells. Study outcomes and limitations: CMV status of donors was unknown, possibly confounding expanded clonotype changes.

The clonotype comes from a woman aged 80 or over in good health. Sequencing was done on a sample of blood.

CDR3 sequence: CAWERGKETQYF. DNA for the CDR3: TGTGCCTGGGAGCGGGGGAAAGAGACCCAGTACTTC. The chain has TRBV30 and TRBJ2-5; 8 bases map to TRBD2. The CDR3 consists of 12 residues. Germline V gene sequence: CDR1 GTSNPN, CDR2 SVGIG (reference sequence). Trimming removed 5 bases from V and 3 bases from J; junction bases left unmatched: 2.